This T cell receptor (beta chain) derives from a study of T cell changes during pregnancy in multiple sclerosis. The table came from immunoSEQ multiplex PCR; TCRdb's copy has only in-frame clones and leaves some out. The table shows around 96,000 clones, with almost 95% occurring only once. The starting material was peripheral blood, obtained in the third trimester of pregnancy. This clonotype was obtained from a female donor with multiple sclerosis, enrolled in a pregnancy study.

Written as DNA, the CDR3 is TGCAGTTTAATCCCCGCCACGGGACTTCAAGAGACCCAGTACTTC. Its translation: CSLIPATGLQETQYF. This chain connects TRBV29-1 to TRBJ2-5; a weak D match, TRBD2 (6 bases). CDR3 length equals 15 residues. The germline V gene encodes CDR1 SQVTM and CDR2 ANQGSEA.